The clone carrying this T cell receptor (beta chain) was picked up many times. The antigen is not known. A second PCR, run for about 7 to 11 cycles, used a sample-barcoded 5' primer plus a J-beta primer mix. All samples yielded 3 million or more CDR3-containing paired-end reads. Via MiXCR, TCRdb re-called the 5' RACE reads, giving one row per CDR3 protein. This table has some 880,000 distinct CDR3 sequences, 36% appearing once. These data originate in a study of blood T cells in healthy people across ages. Overall study findings and caveats: Reliance upon unsorted PBMCs precluded definitive naive versus antigen-experienced comparison.

Per the germline V gene, CDR1 is MNHNY and CDR2 is SVGAGI (reference sequence). CDR3 length: 17 amino acids. J lost 4 bases, V lost 0 bases, and 8 bases had no gene match. Sequencing was performed on blood. The clonotype originates from a man younger than 35 in good health. V is TRBV6-6 and J is TRBJ2-3; TRBD1 agrees at 9 bases. CDR3 in amino acids: CASSYSGGDRDADTQYF. In DNA, the CDR3 is TGTGCCAGCAGTTACTCGGGGGGGGACAGGGACGCAGATACGCAGTATTTT.